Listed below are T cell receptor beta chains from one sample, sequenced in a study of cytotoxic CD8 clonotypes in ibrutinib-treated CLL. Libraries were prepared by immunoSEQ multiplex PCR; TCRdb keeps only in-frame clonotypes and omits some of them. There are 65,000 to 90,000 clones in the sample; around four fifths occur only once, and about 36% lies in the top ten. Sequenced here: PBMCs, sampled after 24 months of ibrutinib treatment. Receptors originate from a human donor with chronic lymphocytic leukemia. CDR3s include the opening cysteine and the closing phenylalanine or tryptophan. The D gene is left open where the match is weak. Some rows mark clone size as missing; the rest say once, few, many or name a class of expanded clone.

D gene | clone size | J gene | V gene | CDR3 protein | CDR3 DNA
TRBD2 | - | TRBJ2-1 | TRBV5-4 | CASSLEAGGYTEQFF | TGTGCCAGCAGCTTGGAAGCGGGAGGGTACACTGAGCAGTTCTTC
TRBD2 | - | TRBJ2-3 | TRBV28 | CASSLDGRGLASNADTQYF | TGTGCCAGCAGTTTAGACGGTAGGGGACTAGCAAGTAATGCAGATACGCAGTATTTT
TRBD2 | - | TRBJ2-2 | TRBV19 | CASIPRGRRTGELFF | TGTGCCAGTATACCCCGCGGGAGGCGCACCGGGGAGCTGTTTTTT
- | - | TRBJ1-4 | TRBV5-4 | CASSAQGFNEKLFF | TGTGCCAGCAGCGCACAGGGTTTTAATGAAAAACTGTTTTTT
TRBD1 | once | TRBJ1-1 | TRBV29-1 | CSVQGTPNTEAFF | TGCAGCGTACAGGGGACTCCGAACACTGAAGCTTTCTTT
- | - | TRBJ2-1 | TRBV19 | CASSIAQGYNEQFF | TGTGCCAGTAGTATAGCTCAGGGGTACAATGAGCAGTTCTTC
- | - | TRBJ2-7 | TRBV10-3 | CAISELYEQYF | TGTGCCATCAGTGAGTTGTACGAGCAGTACTTC
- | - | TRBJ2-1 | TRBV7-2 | CASHPRSGLSSYNEQFF | TGTGCCAGCCACCCCCGTAGCGGCTTAAGCTCCTACAATGAGCAGTTCTTC
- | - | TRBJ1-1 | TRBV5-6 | CASSLSRGVMNTEAFF | TGTGCCAGCAGCTTGTCTAGGGGGGTCATGAACACTGAAGCTTTCTTT
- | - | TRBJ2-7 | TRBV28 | CASSLEWAGASYEQYF | TGTGCCAGCAGTTTAGAATGGGCAGGGGCCTCCTACGAGCAGTACTTC
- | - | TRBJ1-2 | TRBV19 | CATQDTTNYGYTF | TGTGCCACCCAGGACACTACTAACTATGGCTACACCTTC
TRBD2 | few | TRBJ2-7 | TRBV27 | CASSKTSGRAGEQYF | TGTGCCAGCAGCAAGACTAGCGGGAGGGCGGGGGAGCAGTACTTC
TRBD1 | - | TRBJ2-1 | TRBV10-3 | CATRQGAGQRAGNDNEQFF | TGTGCCACACGCCAGGGGGCGGGGCAGAGAGCGGGCAACGACAATGAGCAGTTCTTC
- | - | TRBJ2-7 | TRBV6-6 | CASRAGGPYEQYF | TGTGCCAGCAGGGCCGGGGGGCCCTACGAGCAGTACTTC
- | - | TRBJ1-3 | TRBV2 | CASTSGGNTIYF | TGTGCCAGCACCAGCGGCGGAAACACCATATATTTT
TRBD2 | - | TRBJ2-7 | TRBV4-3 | CASSRGTSGRYEQYF | TGCGCCAGCAGCCGGGGGACTAGCGGGAGGTACGAGCAGTACTTC
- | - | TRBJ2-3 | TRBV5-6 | CASISTDTQYF | TGTGCCAGCATTAGCACAGATACGCAGTATTTT
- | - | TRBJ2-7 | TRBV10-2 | CASSLGRSYEQYF | TGCGCCAGCAGTCTGGGGAGATCCTACGAGCAGTACTTC
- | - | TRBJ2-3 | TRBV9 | CASSVGLTSSTDTQYF | TGTGCCAGCAGCGTCGGACTCACCTCTAGCACAGATACGCAGTATTTT
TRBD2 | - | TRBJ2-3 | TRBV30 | CAWNKGTSGSIVVDTQYF | TGTGCCTGGAACAAAGGGACTAGCGGGAGTATTGTAGTTGATACGCAGTATTTT
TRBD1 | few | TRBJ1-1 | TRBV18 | CASSPTGGNTEAFF | TGTGCCAGCTCCCCGACAGGGGGCAACACTGAAGCTTTCTTT
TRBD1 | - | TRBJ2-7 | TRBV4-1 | CASSPGGGVIHYEQYF | TGCGCCAGCAGCCCAGGGGGCGGGGTGATCCACTACGAGCAGTACTTC
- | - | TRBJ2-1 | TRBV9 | CASSVGERPYNEQFF | TGTGCCAGCAGCGTAGGGGAGAGGCCCTACAATGAGCAGTTCTTC
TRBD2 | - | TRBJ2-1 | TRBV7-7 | CASSLTSGRGDEQFF | TGTGCCAGCAGCCTTACTAGCGGGAGAGGGGATGAGCAGTTCTTC
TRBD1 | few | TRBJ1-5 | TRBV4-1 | CASSHWTGGNQPQHF | TGCGCCAGCAGCCACTGGACAGGGGGCAATCAGCCCCAGCATTTT
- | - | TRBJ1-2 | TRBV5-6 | CASSLQGPGVFGYTF | TGTGCCAGCAGCTTGCAGGGGCCCGGGGTGTTTGGCTACACCTTC
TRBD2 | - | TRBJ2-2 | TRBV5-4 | CASSPGLAGGTGELFF | TGTGCCAGCAGCCCTGGACTAGCGGGAGGCACCGGGGAGCTGTTTTTT
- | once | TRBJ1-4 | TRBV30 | CAWSAPRRGNEKLFF | TGTGCCTGGAGTGCCCCCCGCAGGGGCAATGAAAAACTGTTTTTT
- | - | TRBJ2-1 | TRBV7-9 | CASSLKRANEQFF | TGTGCCAGCAGCTTAAAGAGGGCGAATGAGCAGTTCTTC
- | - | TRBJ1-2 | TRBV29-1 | CSVERGVDYGYTF | TGCAGTGTTGAGAGAGGGGTTGACTATGGCTACACCTTC
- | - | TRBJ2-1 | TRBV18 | CASSPPWLGNEQFF | TGTGCCAGCTCACCACCGTGGCTGGGCAATGAGCAGTTCTTC
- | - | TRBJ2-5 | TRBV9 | CASSVALRRETQYF | TGTGCCAGCAGCGTAGCTCTGCGGCGGGAGACCCAGTACTTC
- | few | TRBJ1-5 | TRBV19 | CASSIIRGSNQPQHF | TGTGCCAGTAGTATAATCAGGGGTAGCAATCAGCCCCAGCATTTT
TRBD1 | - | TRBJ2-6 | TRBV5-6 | CASSPTGAGANVLTF | TGTGCCAGCAGCCCGACAGGGGCTGGGGCCAACGTCCTGACTTTC
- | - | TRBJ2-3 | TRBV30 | CAWTGDNLQGSDTQYF | TGTGCCTGGACAGGAGACAACTTGCAAGGGTCAGATACGCAGTATTTT
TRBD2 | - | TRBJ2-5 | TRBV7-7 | CASSLFRTSGGEETQYF | TGTGCCAGCAGCTTATTCCGGACTAGCGGAGGGGAAGAGACCCAGTACTTC
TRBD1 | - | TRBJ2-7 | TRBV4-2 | CASSRFRDRAYEQYF | TGTGCCAGCAGCCGGTTCCGGGACAGGGCCTACGAGCAGTACTTC
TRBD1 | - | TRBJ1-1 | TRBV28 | CASSKAGGRGNTEAFF | TGTGCCAGCAGCAAAGCAGGGGGCCGTGGGAACACTGAAGCTTTCTTT
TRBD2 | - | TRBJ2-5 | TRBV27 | CASSEWEGETQYF | TGTGCCAGCAGTGAATGGGAGGGAGAGACCCAGTACTTC
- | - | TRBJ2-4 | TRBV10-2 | CASSESLPGGSKF | TGCGCCAGCAGTGAGTCCCTACCTGGGGGCAGTAAGTTC
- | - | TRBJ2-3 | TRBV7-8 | CASSLADINPQYF | TGTGCCAGCAGCTTAGCGGATATCAATCCGCAGTATTTT
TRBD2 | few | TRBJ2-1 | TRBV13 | CASSPTSGSLEQFF | TGTGCCAGCAGCCCGACTAGCGGGAGTTTGGAGCAGTTCTTC
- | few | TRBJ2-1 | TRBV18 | CASSEDQSSYNEQFF | TGTGCCAGCTCAGAAGACCAGAGCTCCTACAATGAGCAGTTCTTC
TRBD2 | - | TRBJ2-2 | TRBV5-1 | CASSLVPAGGFNTGELFF | TGCGCCAGCAGCTTGGTCCCAGCGGGAGGGTTCAACACCGGGGAGCTGTTTTTT
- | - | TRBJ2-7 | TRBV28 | CASKDRQVFYEQYF | TGTGCCAGCAAGGACCGGCAGGTTTTCTACGAGCAGTACTTC
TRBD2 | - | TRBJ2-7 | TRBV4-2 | CASSQDRGGIYEQYF | TGTGCCAGCAGCCAAGATCGGGGGGGAATCTACGAGCAGTACTTC
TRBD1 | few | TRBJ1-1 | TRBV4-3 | CASSQDGQGATEAFF | TGCGCCAGCAGCCAAGACGGACAGGGGGCCACTGAAGCTTTCTTT
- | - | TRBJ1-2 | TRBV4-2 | CASSQVESPANYGYTF | TGTGCCAGCAGCCAAGTCGAGAGCCCTGCTAACTATGGCTACACCTTC
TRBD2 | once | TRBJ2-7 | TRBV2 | CASRARGLAGARLYEQYF | TGTGCCAGCAGGGCGAGGGGACTAGCGGGAGCGAGATTGTACGAGCAGTACTTC
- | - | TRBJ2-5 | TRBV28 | CAIGGRLETQYF | TGTGCCATCGGGGGAAGACTAGAGACCCAGTACTTC
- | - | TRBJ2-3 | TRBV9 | CASSHSGTSTDTQYF | TGTGCCAGCAGCCATAGCGGAACTAGCACAGATACGCAGTATTTT
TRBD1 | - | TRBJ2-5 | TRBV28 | CASSNRGSLETQYF | TGTGCCAGCAGCAACAGGGGTTCGCTTGAGACCCAGTACTTC
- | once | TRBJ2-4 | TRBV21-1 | CASSKLRFRTSGNKNIQYF | TGTGCCAGCAGCAAATTGCGCTTTCGGACTAGCGGCAACAAAAACATTCAGTACTTC
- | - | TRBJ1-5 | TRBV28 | CASTSYSNQPQHF | TGTGCCAGCACCTCCTATAGCAATCAGCCCCAGCATTTT
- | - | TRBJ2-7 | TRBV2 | CASSVQQGYYEQYF | TGTGCCAGCAGTGTGCAACAGGGATACTACGAGCAGTACTTC
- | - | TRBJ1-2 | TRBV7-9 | CASSLGPGPANYGYTF | TGTGCCAGCAGCTTAGGTCCAGGGCCAGCTAACTATGGCTACACCTTC
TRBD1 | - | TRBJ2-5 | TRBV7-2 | CASSIGGAGVNTETQYF | TGTGCCAGCAGCATAGGGGGCGCCGGGGTTAACACTGAGACCCAGTACTTC
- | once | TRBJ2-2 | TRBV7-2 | CASSLGSLDTGELFF | TGTGCCAGCAGCTTAGGGAGCCTGGACACCGGGGAGCTGTTTTTT